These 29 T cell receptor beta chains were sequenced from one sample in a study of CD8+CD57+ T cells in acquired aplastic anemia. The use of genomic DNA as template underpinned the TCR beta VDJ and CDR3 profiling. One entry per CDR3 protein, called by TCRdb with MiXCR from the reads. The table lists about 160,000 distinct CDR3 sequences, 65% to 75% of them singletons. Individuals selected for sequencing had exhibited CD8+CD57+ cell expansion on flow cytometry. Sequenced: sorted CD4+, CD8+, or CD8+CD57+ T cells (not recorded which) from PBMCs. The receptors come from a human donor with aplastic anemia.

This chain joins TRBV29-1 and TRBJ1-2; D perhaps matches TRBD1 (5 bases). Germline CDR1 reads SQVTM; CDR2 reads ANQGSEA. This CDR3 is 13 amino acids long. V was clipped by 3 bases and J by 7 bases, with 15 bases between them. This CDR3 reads CSVEGGGRVGYTF. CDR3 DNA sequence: TGCAGCGTTGAGGGGGGTGGAAGAGTTGGCTACACCTTC.

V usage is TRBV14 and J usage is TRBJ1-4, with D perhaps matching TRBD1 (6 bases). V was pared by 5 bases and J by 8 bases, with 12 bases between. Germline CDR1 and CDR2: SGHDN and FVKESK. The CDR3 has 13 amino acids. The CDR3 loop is CASSFHREEKLFF. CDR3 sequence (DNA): TGTGCCAGCAGCTTCCACAGGGAAGAAAAACTGTTTTTT. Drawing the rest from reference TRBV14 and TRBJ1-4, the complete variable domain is EAGVTQFPSHSVIEKGQTVTLRCDPISGHDNLYWYRRVMGKEIKFLLHFVKESKQDESGMPNNRFLAERTGGTYSTLKVQPAELEDSGVYFCASSFHREEKLFFGSGTQLSVL.

The CDR3 region is CASSVSQGLGEQYF. The CDR3 DNA reads as TGTGCCAGTAGTGTGTCGCAGGGCCTAGGCGAGCAGTACTTC. The V and J genes are TRBV19 and TRBJ2-7, with D possibly matching TRBD1 (5 bases). CDR3 size: 14 residues. Trimming left V 5 bases short and J 6 bases short, with 17 bases between. The germline V gene has CDR1 LNHDA and CDR2 SQIVND (reference sequence).

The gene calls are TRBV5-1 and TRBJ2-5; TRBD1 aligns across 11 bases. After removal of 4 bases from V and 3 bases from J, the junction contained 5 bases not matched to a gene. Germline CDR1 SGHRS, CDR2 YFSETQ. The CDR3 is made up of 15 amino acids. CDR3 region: CASSRTGGDEETQYF. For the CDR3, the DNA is TGCGCCAGCAGCCGGACAGGGGGCGACGAAGAGACCCAGTACTTC.

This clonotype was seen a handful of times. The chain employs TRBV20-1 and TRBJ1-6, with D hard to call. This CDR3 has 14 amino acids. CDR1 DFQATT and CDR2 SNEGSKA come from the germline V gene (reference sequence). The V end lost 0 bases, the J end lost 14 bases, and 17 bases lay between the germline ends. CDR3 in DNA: TGCAGTGCTAGAGATGGAGACCGAATACTATCCCTCCACTTT. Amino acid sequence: CSARDGDRILSLHF.

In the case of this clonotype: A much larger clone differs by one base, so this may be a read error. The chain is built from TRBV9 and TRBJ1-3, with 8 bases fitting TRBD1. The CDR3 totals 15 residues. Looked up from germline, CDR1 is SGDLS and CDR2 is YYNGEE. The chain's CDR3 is CASSGGQVPGNTMYF. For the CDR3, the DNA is TGTGCCAGCAGCGGGGGACAGGTCCCTGGAAACACCATGTATTTT.

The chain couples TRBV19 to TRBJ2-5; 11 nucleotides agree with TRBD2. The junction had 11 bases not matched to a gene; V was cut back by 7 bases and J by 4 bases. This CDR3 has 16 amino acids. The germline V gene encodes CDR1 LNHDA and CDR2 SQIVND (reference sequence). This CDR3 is CASTATSGMTPETQYF. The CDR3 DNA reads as TGTGCCAGTACCGCGACTAGCGGGATGACGCCAGAGACCCAGTACTTC.

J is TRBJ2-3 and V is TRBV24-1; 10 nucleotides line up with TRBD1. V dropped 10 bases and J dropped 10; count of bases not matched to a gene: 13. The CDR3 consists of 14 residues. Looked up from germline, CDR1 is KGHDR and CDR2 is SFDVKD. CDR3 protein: CATGGQGSLGAQYF. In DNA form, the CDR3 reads TGTGCCACAGGGGGACAGGGGAGTCTGGGTGCGCAGTATTTT.

In DNA form, the CDR3 reads TGTGCCAGTAGTGAACAGGGTCAGCCCCAGCATTTT. Protein: CASSEQGQPQHF. The chain is built from TRBV19 and TRBJ1-5; tentative D call: TRBD1 (6 bases). Looked up from germline, CDR1 is LNHDA and CDR2 is SQIVND (reference sequence). This CDR3 is 12 amino acids long. Trimming removed 5 bases from V and 6 bases from J, with 8 bases in between.

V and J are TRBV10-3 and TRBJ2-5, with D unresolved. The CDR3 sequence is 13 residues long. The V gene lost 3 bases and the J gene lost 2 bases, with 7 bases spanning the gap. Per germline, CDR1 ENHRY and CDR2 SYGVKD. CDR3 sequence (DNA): TGTGCCATCAGTGAAGTTGGACAAGAGACCCAGTACTTC. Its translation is CAISEVGQETQYF.

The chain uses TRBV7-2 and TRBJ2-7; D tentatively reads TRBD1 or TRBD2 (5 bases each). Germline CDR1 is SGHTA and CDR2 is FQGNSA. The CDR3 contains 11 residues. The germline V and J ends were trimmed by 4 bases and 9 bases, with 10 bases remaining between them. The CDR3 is CASSSQGRQYF. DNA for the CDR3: TGTGCCAGCAGCTCGCAGGGACGGCAGTACTTC.

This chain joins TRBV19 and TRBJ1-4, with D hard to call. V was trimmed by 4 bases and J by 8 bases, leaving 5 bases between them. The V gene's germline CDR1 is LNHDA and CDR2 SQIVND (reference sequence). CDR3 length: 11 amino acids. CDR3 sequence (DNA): TGTGCCAGTAGTACATACGAAAAACTGTTTTTT. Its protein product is CASSTYEKLFF.

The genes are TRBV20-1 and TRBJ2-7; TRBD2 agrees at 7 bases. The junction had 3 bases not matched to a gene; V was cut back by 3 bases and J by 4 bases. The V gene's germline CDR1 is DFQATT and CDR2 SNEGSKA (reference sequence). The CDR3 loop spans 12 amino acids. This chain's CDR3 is CSASGGVYEQYF. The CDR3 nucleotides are TGCAGTGCTAGTGGGGGGGTATACGAGCAGTACTTC.

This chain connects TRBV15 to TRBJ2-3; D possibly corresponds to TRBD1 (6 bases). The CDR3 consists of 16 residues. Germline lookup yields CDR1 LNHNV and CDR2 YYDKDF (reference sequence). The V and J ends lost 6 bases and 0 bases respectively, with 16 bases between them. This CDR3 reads CATSLPKGTSTDTQYF. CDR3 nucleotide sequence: TGTGCCACCAGTCTCCCCAAAGGGACAAGCACAGATACGCAGTATTTT. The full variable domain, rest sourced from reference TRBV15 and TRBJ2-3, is DAMVIQNPRYQVTQFGKPVTLSCSQTLNHNVMYWYQQKSSQAPKLLFHYYDKDFNNEADTPDNFQSRRPNTSFCFLDIRSPGLGDTAMYLCATSLPKGTSTDTQYFGPGTRLTVL.

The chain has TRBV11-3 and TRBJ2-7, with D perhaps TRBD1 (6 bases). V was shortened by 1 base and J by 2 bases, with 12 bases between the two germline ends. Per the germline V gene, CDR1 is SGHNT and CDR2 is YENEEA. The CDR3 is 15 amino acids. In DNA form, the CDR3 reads TGTGCCAGCAGCTTAGGGAGCAGGGGAGCCTACGAGCAGTACTTC. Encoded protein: CASSLGSRGAYEQYF.

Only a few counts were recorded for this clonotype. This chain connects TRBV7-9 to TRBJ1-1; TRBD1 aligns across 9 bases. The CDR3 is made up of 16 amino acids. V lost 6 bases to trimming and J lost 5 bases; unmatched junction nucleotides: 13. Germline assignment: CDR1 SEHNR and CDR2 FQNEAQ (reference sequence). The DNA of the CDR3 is TGTGCCAGCAGAGTCCCGGGACAGGGCCCAGGGACTGAAGCTTTCTTT. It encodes CASRVPGQGPGTEAFF.

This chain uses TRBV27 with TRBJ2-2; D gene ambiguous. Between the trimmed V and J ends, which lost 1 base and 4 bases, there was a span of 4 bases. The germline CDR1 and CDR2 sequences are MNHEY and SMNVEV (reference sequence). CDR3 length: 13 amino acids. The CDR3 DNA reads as TGTGCCAGCAGTTTATATGGCACCGGGGAGCTGTTTTTT. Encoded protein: CASSLYGTGELFF.

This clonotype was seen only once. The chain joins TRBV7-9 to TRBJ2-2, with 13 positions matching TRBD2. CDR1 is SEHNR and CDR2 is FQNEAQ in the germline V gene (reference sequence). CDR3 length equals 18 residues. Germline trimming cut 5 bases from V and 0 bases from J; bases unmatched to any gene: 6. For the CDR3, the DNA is TGTGCCAGCAGCCCGGGACTAGCGGGGCTCGCGAACACCGGGGAGCTGTTTTTT. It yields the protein CASSPGLAGLANTGELFF.

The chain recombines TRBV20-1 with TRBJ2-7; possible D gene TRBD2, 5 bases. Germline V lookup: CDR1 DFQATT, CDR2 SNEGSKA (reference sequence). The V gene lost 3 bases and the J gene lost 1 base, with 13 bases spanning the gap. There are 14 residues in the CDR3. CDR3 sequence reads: CSASPPAASYEQYF. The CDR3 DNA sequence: TGCAGTGCTAGTCCCCCAGCGGCGTCCTACGAGCAGTACTTC.

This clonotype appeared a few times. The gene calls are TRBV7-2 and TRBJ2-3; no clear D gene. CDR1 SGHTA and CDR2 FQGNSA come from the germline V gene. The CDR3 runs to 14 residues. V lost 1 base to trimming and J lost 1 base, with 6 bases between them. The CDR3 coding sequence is TGTGCCAGCAGCTTAGGGTTGCGCACAGATACGCAGTATTTT. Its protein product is CASSLGLRTDTQYF.

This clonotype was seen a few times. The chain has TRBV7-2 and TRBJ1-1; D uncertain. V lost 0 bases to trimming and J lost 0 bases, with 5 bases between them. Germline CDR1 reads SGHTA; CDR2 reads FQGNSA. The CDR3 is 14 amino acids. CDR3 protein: CASSLASVNTEAFF. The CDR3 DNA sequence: TGTGCCAGCAGCTTAGCGTCCGTGAACACTGAAGCTTTCTTT.

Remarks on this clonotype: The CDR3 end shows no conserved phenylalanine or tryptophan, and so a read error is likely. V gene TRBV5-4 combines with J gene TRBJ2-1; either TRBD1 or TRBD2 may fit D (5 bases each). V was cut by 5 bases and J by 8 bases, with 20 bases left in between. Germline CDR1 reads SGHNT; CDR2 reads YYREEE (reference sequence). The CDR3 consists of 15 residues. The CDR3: CASRMTGRWDYEQFL. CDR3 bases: TGTGCCAGCAGAATGACGGGGCGGTGGGATTATGAGCAGTTCCTC.

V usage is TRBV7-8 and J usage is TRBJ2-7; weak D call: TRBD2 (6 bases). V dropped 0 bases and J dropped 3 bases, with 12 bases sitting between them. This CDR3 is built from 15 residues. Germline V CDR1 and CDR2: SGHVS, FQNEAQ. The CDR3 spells CASSLAGTSGYEQYF. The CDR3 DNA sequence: TGTGCCAGCAGCTTAGCCGGGACTTCGGGCTACGAGCAGTACTTC.

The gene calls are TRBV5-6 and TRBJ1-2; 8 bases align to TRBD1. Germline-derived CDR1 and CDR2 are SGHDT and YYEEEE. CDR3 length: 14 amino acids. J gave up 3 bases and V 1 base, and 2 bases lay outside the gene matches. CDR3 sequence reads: CASSLQGADYGYTF. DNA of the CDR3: TGTGCCAGCAGCTTGCAGGGGGCGGACTATGGCTACACCTTC.

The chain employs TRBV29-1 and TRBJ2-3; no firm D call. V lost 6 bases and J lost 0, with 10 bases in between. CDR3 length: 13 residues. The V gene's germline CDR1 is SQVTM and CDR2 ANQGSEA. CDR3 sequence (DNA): TGCAGCGTCGGTGATACTAGCACAGATACGCAGTATTTT. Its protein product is CSVGDTSTDTQYF.

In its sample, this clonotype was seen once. The chain's CDR3 is CSATGQGRAEQYF. The CDR3 nucleotides are TGCAGTGCCACGGGACAGGGTCGGGCCGAGCAGTACTTC. The V gene is TRBV20-1, the J gene TRBJ2-7, with TRBD1 identical over 9 bases. The CDR3 sequence is 13 residues long. The V gene's germline CDR1 is DFQATT and CDR2 SNEGSKA (reference sequence). V trimming: 6 bases; J trimming: 6 bases; junction bases outside the gene matches: 9.

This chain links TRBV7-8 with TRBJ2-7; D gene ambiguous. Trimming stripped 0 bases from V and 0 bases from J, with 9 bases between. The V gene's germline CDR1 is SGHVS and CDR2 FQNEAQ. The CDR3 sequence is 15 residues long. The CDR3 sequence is CASSLAVQASYEQYF. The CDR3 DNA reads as TGTGCCAGCAGCTTAGCGGTCCAGGCCTCCTACGAGCAGTACTTC.

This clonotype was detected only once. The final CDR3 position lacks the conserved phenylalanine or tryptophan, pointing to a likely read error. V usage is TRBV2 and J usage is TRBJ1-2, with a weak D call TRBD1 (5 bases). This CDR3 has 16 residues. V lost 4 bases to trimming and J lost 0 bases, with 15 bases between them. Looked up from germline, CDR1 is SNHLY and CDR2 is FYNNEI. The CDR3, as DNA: TGTGCCAGCAGTGGAACCCACGTGGGGCCTAACTATGGCTACACCCTC. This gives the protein CASSGTHVGPNYGYTL.

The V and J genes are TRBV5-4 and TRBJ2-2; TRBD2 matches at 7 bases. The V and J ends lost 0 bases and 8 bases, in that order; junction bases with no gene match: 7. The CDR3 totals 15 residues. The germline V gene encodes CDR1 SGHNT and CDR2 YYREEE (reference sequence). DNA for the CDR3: TGTGCCAGCAGCTTGGATGGGGGAGGGACGGGGGAGCTGTTTTTT. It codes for CASSLDGGGTGELFF.